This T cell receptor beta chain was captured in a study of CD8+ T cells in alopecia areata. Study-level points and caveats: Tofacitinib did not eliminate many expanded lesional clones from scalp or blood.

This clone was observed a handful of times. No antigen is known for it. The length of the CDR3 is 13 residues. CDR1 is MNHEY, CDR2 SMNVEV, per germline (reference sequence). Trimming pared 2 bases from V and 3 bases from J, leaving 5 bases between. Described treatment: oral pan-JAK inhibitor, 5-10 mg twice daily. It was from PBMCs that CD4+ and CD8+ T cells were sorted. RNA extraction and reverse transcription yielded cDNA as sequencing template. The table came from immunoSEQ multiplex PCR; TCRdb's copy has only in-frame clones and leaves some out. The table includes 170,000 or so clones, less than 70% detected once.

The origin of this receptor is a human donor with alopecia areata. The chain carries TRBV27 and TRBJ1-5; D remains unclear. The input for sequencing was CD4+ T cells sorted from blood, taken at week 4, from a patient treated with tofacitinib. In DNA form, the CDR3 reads TGTGCCAGCAGTTTAACGCCCAATCAGCCCCAGCATTTT. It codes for CASSLTPNQPQHF.